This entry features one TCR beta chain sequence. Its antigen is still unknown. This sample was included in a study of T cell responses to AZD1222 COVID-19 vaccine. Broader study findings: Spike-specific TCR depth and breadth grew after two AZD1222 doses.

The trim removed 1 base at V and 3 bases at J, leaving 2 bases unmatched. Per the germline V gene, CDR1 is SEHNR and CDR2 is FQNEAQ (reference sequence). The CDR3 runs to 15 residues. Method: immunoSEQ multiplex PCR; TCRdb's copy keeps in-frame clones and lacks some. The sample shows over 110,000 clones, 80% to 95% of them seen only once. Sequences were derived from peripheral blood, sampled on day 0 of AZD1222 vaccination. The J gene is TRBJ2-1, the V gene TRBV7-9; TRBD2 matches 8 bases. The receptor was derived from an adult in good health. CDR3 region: CASSLGAGVYNEQFF. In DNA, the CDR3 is TGTGCCAGCAGCTTAGGAGCGGGAGTCTACAATGAGCAGTTCTTC.